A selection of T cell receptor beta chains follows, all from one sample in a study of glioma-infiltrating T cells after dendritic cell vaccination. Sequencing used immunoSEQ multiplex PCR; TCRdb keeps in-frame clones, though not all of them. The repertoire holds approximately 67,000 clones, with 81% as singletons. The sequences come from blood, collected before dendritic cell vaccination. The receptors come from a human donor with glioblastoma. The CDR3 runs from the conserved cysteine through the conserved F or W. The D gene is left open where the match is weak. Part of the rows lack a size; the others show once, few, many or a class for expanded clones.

CATQDRGLNSPLHF TGTGCCACCCAGGACCGGGGACTTAATTCACCCCTCCACTTT TRBV19 14 NA NA TRBJ1-6
CASSPGGVQPGNQPQHF TGTGCCAGTAGTCCGGGGGGTGTGCAGCCGGGGAATCAGCCCCAGCATTTT TRBV19 17 NA NA TRBJ1-5
CASSAVGLNTEAFF TGTGCCAGTAGTGCGGTTGGTTTGAACACTGAAGCTTTCTTT TRBV19 14 NA NA TRBJ1-1
CASSRASGGWPYEQYF TGTGCCAGCAGCAGGGCTAGCGGGGGATGGCCCTACGAGCAGTACTTC TRBV25-1 16 TRBD2 NA TRBJ2-7
CASSSRGLAPYNEQFF TGTGCCAGCAGCTCCAGGGGGTTGGCGCCCTACAATGAGCAGTTCTTC TRBV11-3 16 TRBD1 NA TRBJ2-1
CASSVISSYNSPLHF TGTGCCAGCAGTGTAATTAGCTCCTATAATTCACCCCTCCACTTT TRBV6-1 15 NA NA TRBJ1-6
CASSSRQGQETQYF TGTGCCAGCAGCTCCAGACAGGGCCAAGAGACCCAGTACTTC TRBV5-4 14 TRBD1 NA TRBJ2-5
CACTRTGSRQPQHF TGTGCCTGCACAAGGACAGGGTCACGTCAGCCCCAGCATTTT TRBV30 14 TRBD1 once TRBJ1-5
CASRPTSVDTGELFF TGCGCCAGCAGACCTACTAGCGTGGACACCGGGGAGCTGTTTTTT TRBV5-1 15 TRBD2 NA TRBJ2-2
CASSTQGRGPQHF TGTGCCAGTAGTACCCAGGGGCGAGGGCCCCAGCATTTT TRBV19 13 NA NA TRBJ1-5
CAWSGQYYGYTF TGTGCCTGGAGTGGACAGTACTATGGCTACACCTTC TRBV30 12 NA NA TRBJ1-2
CSALAGEGYTF TGCAGCGCCCTAGCCGGGGAAGGCTACACCTTC TRBV29-1 11 NA NA TRBJ1-2
CASSLDGTENSYEQYF TGTGCCAGCAGTTTAGATGGGACAGAAAATAGCTACGAGCAGTACTTC TRBV28 16 TRBD1 NA TRBJ2-7
CAWSATLNQPQHF TGTGCCTGGAGTGCGACACTTAATCAGCCCCAGCATTTT TRBV30 13 NA NA TRBJ1-5
CASKARPGAGETQYF TGTGCCAGCAAAGCAAGGCCAGGGGCCGGCGAGACCCAGTACTTC TRBV2 15 NA few TRBJ2-5
CASSSGTSGGAAKNIQYF TGTGCCAGCAGCTCGGGGACTAGCGGGGGGGCCGCCAAAAACATTCAGTACTTC TRBV7-2 18 TRBD2 once TRBJ2-4
CASSYSREGGYTF TGTGCCAGCAGTTACAGCAGGGAAGGTGGCTACACCTTC TRBV6-6 13 NA NA TRBJ1-2
CASSVDRDTEAFF TGTGCCAGCAGTGTTGACAGGGACACTGAAGCTTTCTTT TRBV6-5 13 TRBD1 few TRBJ1-1
CASSYGIRTGPYEQYF TGTGCCAGCAGTTACGGGATTAGGACAGGACCCTACGAGCAGTACTTC TRBV6-5 16 TRBD1 once TRBJ2-7
CASRLGTTLGTDTQYF TGTGCCAGCAGATTAGGGACTACCTTGGGCACAGATACGCAGTATTTT TRBV2 16 TRBD2 NA TRBJ2-3